This TCR beta chain was identified in a study of blood T cell repertoires in COVID-19. Original data processing: Estimation of nucleated cell counts relied on the amplification of reference gene primers. Profiling relied on immunoSEQ multiplex PCR, and the TCRdb table lists in-frame clones only, not all of them. The V and J calls and clone size are taken from that table; D and trimming were inferred from the DNA. Of 250,000 to 300,000 clones in the sample, more than 80% are singletons; the top ten hold roughly 1.1%. Symptom resolution, clearance, or two negative PCRs marked donors in Cohort 3 as recovered. The count of this clone is one. The clonotype comes from a woman aged 25-40 years who had recovered from COVID-19. Sequenced material: PBMCs or T cells enriched from blood (not recorded which).

The CDR3 nucleotides are TGTGCCAGCAGTCGACAGGGGGGTCGAGAGACCCAGTACTTC. Its translation is CASSRQGGRETQYF. The V and J genes are TRBV6-5 and TRBJ2-5, with TRBD1 matching over 9 bases. With 5 bases clipped from V and 4 bases from J, the junction kept 5 bases outside the gene matches. CDR1 is MNHEY and CDR2 is SVGAGI in the germline V gene. This CDR3 spans 14 amino acids.